This TCR beta chain came from a study of vaccination and CD4 T cells after COVID-19. Study summary: Control cultures used a CEFX viral epitope pool, an HIV-1 Nef peptide pool, or no peptide.

Trimming removed 4 bases from V and 3 bases from J, with 4 bases in between. Germline V gives CDR1 SGHNT, CDR2 YENEEA. This CDR3 contains 12 residues. The assay that was used to sequence DNA from cultured CD4+ T cells was the Oncomine TCR Beta short-read assay. MiXCR, run by TCRdb on the PCR reads, gives a single entry per CDR3 protein. Of 9,100 or so distinct CDR3 sequences in the sample, about 23% were seen once. Study-level findings and limits: For SARS-CoV-2-reactive clonotypes, the median went from about 20 to 38, a nonsignificant increase.

Noted treatment: roughly nine-day PBMC culture with coronavirus spike peptide pools or control peptides (ViraFEST assay). TCR sequencing followed the expansion of antigen-specific T cells with peptide pools in ViraFEST. A word on this clonotype: The target antigen is unknown.

The material sequenced was cultured CD4+ T cells from blood. The chain recombines TRBV11-3 with TRBJ2-1; D is uncertain. The TCR sequence derives from a human donor with COVID-19. CDR3 nucleotide sequence: TGTGCCAGCAGCTCCAACTACAATGAGCAGTTCTTC. Its protein product is CASSSNYNEQFF.